What follows are 14 T cell receptor beta chains derived from one specimen sequenced in a study of shared clonotypes between healthy human individuals. Repertoires were generated with immunoSEQ multiplex PCR, while TCRdb's copy carries only in-frame clones and drops some. The sample includes over 850,000 clones, approximately 78% seen only once; the top ten take 0.5% to 0.65%. Sequencing was done on a sample of memory CD4+ T cells from PBMCs. Subset here: CD45RA-negative fraction. Receptors were obtained from a man younger than 35 in good health. Some clones in this sample may be carry-over from other donors' samples.

The rearrangement links TRBV5-4 to TRBJ2-5; TRBD2 agrees at 7 bases. The CDR3 totals 15 residues. V shed 2 bases, J shed 3 bases, and the junction held 7 bases outside the gene matches. Germline CDR1 reads SGHNT; CDR2 reads YYREEE (reference sequence). The CDR3 DNA reads as TGTGCCAGCAGCTTTCCTTCGCGGGAGAAAGAGACCCAGTACTTC. Its translation: CASSFPSREKETQYF.

The gene calls are TRBV5-1 and TRBJ2-2; D unclear. The CDR3 consists of 15 residues. V lost 1 base to trimming and J lost 2 bases, with 9 bases between them. Germline CDR1 SGHRS, CDR2 YFSETQ. DNA for the CDR3: TGCGCCAGCAGCTTGACCGGGCCCAACACCGGGGAGCTGTTTTTT. It is translated as CASSLTGPNTGELFF.

The rearrangement uses TRBV19 and TRBJ2-6; 8 nucleotides match TRBD1. The CDR3 has 16 amino acids. The germline gives CDR1 LNHDA, CDR2 SQIVND (reference sequence). Losses at the gene ends were 6 bases for V and 0 bases for J; bases not matched to a gene: 4. The CDR3 DNA sequence: TGTGCCAGTAGGACAGGGGCTTCCTCTGGGGCCAACGTCCTGACTTTC. Translating gives CASRTGASSGANVLTF.

Regarding this clone: One base away lies a much larger clone, so this may be a sequencing read error. The chain uses TRBV5-4 and TRBJ1-1, with D uncertain. Trimming pared 0 bases from V and 0 bases from J, leaving 6 bases between. Germline V gene sequence: CDR1 SGHNT, CDR2 YYREEE (reference sequence). The CDR3 is 14 residues long. The CDR3 here is CASSLDRLNTEAFF. DNA of the CDR3: TGTGCCAGCAGCTTGGACAGACTGAACACTGAAGCTTTCTTT.

This clone appeared once. This sequence joins TRBV7-2 and TRBJ2-3; maybe TRBD2 (5 bases). The CDR3 runs to 17 residues. The V end was cut by 1 base, the J end by 2 bases, with 16 bases between. Per the germline V gene, CDR1 is SGHTA and CDR2 is FQGNSA. Here the CDR3 reads CASSLGPSNRITDTQYF. As DNA, the CDR3 is TGTGCCAGCAGCTTAGGACCTAGCAATAGAATCACAGATACGCAGTATTTT.

The rearrangement uses TRBV18 and TRBJ1-4; 10 positions match TRBD1. This CDR3 contains 15 residues. Looked up from germline, CDR1 is KGHSH and CDR2 is LQKENI. V lost 3 bases, J lost 7 bases, and 5 bases stayed unmatched. DNA of the CDR3: TGTGCCAGCTCACCTGTAGGGACAGGGGTTGAAAAACTGTTTTTT. This translates into CASSPVGTGVEKLFF.

A remark on this clone: One end of the junction fails to match germline, which may point to a read error. This specimen includes other DNA sequences encoding the same CDR3. V is TRBV5-4 and J is TRBJ1-2; weak D call: TRBD1 (6 bases). The CDR3 covers 14 residues. Looked up from germline, CDR1 is SGHNT and CDR2 is YYREEE (reference sequence). The CDR3 DNA reads as TGTGCCAGCAGCTTGCCAGCAGGGGAATATGGCTACACTTTC. This translates into CASSLPAGEYGYTF.

The chain is built from TRBV5-6 and TRBJ2-1; D is possibly TRBD1 or TRBD2 (5 bases each). The CDR3 covers 16 residues. Trimming pared 5 bases from V and 0 bases from J, leaving 15 bases between. CDR1 is SGHDT, CDR2 YYEEEE, per germline. CDR3 DNA sequence: TGTGCCAGCAGGTGGGACGGGACCCACTCCTACAATGAGCAGTTCTTC. It encodes CASRWDGTHSYNEQFF.

The J gene is TRBJ2-7, the V gene TRBV28, with 7 bases that match TRBD2. With 2 bases clipped from V and 2 bases from J, the junction kept 3 bases outside the gene matches. The V gene's germline CDR1 is MDHEN and CDR2 SYDVKM. This CDR3 is 14 amino acids long. The DNA of the CDR3 is TGTGCCAGCAGTTTAGGGAGGGGAACCTACGAGCAGTACTTC. Translated: CASSLGRGTYEQYF. Filled out from reference TRBV28 and TRBJ2-7, the complete variable domain reads DVKVTQSSRYLVKRTGEKVFLECVQDMDHENMFWYRQDPGLGLRLIYFSYDVKMKEKGDIPEGYSVSREKKERFSLILESASTNQTSMYLCASSLGRGTYEQYFGPGTRLTVT.

This clone appeared a few times. The chain couples TRBV2 to TRBJ1-2; D may be TRBD1 (5 bases). The germline V gene encodes CDR1 SNHLY and CDR2 FYNNEI. V dropped 6 bases and J dropped 8 bases, with 22 bases sitting between them. The CDR3 totals 15 residues. CDR3 amino acids: CASSGQSGPGQGYTF. The CDR3 DNA follows: TGTGCCAGCAGCGGACAATCCGGGCCCGGGCAGGGCTACACCTTC.

The rearrangement uses TRBV2 and TRBJ1-5, with a weak D call TRBD1 (6 bases). The V end was cut by 4 bases, the J end by 7 bases, with 11 bases between. Germline V lookup: CDR1 SNHLY, CDR2 FYNNEI. This CDR3 has 13 residues. The CDR3 region is CASSVGAEQPQHF. The CDR3 nucleotides are TGTGCCAGCAGTGTGGGGGCCGAGCAGCCCCAGCATTTT.

The chain has TRBV5-1 and TRBJ2-1; D is unclear. Germline values: CDR1 SGHRS, CDR2 YFSETQ. CDR3 length: 15 amino acids. V dropped 0 bases and J dropped 6 bases, with 13 bases sitting between them. The CDR3 sequence: CASSLAPTLANEQFF. For the CDR3, the DNA is TGCGCCAGCAGCTTGGCGCCCACCCTGGCCAATGAGCAGTTCTTC.

This chain connects TRBV5-8 to TRBJ1-1, with D perhaps matching TRBD1 (5 bases). This CDR3 is built from 11 residues. Trimming cost V 0 bases and J 13 bases, with 10 bases left between them. CDR1 SGHTS and CDR2 YDEGEE come from the germline V gene. The CDR3 spells CASSLVREGFF. The CDR3 DNA reads as TGTGCCAGCAGCTTGGTCAGGGAGGGTTTCTTT.

CDR3 residues: CASKRGLNTDTQYF. DNA for the CDR3: TGTGCCAGTAAGAGGGGACTAAACACAGATACGCAGTATTTT. The chain combines TRBV6-5 with TRBJ2-3, with TRBD2 identical over 7 bases. Germline assignment: CDR1 MNHEY and CDR2 SVGAGI. J lost 2 bases, V lost 9 bases, and 8 bases had no gene match. The CDR3 consists of 14 residues.